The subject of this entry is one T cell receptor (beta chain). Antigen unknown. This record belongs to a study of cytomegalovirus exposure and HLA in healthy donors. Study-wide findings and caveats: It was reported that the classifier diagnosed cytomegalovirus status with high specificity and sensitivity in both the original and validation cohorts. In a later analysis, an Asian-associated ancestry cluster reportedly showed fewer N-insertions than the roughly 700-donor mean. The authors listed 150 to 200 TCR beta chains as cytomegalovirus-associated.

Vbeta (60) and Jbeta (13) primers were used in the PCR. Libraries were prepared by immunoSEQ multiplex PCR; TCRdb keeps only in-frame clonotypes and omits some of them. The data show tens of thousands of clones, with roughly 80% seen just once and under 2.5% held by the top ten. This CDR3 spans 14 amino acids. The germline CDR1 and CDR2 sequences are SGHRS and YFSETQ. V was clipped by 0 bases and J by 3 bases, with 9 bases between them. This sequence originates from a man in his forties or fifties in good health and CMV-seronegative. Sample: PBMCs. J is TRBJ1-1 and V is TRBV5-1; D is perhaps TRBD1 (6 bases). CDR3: CASSLVAGDTEAFF. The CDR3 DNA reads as TGCGCCAGCAGCTTGGTGGCAGGGGACACTGAAGCTTTCTTT.